This T cell receptor (beta chain) comes out of a study of T-cell memory formation after mild COVID-19. TCRdb passed the 5' RACE reads through MiXCR, listing each CDR3 protein once. The table has about 150,000 distinct CDR3 sequences, approximately 26% seen once. Study-wide points: Some clones that responded turned up in pre-infection memory, which suggests that cross-reactive memory joined in. Contracting clones from day 15 to 85 had balanced CD4/CD8; later expanders favoured CD4+. The authors left the SARS-CoV-2 specificity of second-wave clones peaking on day 37 unconfirmed.

V lost 3 bases to trimming and J lost 0 bases; unmatched junction nucleotides: 4. The germline V gene encodes CDR1 KGHSH and CDR2 LQKENI. The CDR3 sequence is 15 residues long. With regard to this clonotype: The antigen remains unidentified.

The sample consisted of PBMCs or a T cell subset sorted from them (not recorded which). This chain connects TRBV18 to TRBJ2-5; TRBD1 matches 7 bases. This TCR was recovered from an adult woman who had mild COVID-19 (a few samples of this study predate the infection). Cell type and time point are not known. The CDR3 region has the DNA TGTGCCAGCTCACCCGGACAGGCGCACCAAGAGACCCAGTACTTC. It translates to CASSPGQAHQETQYF.